This passage covers 26 T cell receptor beta chains from one sample sequenced in a study of T cell repertoires in cytomegalovirus infection. TCRdb reprocessed the reads with MiXCR, giving one entry per CDR3 protein. The sample shows about 27,000 distinct CDR3 sequences, around 19% of them seen only once. Their cognate antigens are unknown. The sample was CD8+ T cells from cultured PBMCs, taken from culture after CMV antigen stimulation. These receptors all stem from a human donor in good health (CMV status not recorded). Some clones in this sample may be carry-over from other donors' samples.

V usage is TRBV28 and J usage is TRBJ2-7; weak D call: TRBD2 (5 bases). Trimming took off 6 bases at V and 5 bases at J, with 14 bases between the two ends. In germline, CDR1 is MDHEN, CDR2 SYDVKM. The CDR3 consists of 13 residues. As DNA, the CDR3 is TGTGCCAGCAGCCCCTTGGGAGCAGACGAGCAGTACTTC. Its protein is CASSPLGADEQYF.

This CDR3 reads CASASGHEYNEQFF. CDR3 coding DNA: TGTGCCAGCGCCTCTGGCCATGAATACAATGAGCAGTTCTTC. This chain links TRBV6-6 with TRBJ2-1; no clear D. Looked up from germline, CDR1 is MNHNY and CDR2 is SVGAGI (reference sequence). V gave up 8 bases and J gave up 4 bases, with 15 bases separating them. The CDR3 consists of 14 residues.

The rearrangement uses TRBV7-6 and TRBJ2-7; 7 bases are a match to TRBD1. CDR1 is SGHVS, CDR2 FNYEAQ, per germline. The CDR3 contains 15 residues. Trimming at V came to 5 bases and at J to 2 bases, leaving 9 bases not matched to a gene. CDR3 DNA sequence: TGTGCCAGCAGCGAGAAGACAGGGAGACCCTACGAGCAGTACTTC. This encodes CASSEKTGRPYEQYF. Drawing the rest from reference TRBV7-6 and TRBJ2-7, the complete variable domain is GAGVSQSPRYKVTKRGQDVALRCDPISGHVSLYWYRQALGQGPEFLTYFNYEAQQDKSGLPNDRFSAERPEGSISTLTIQRTEQRDSAMYRCASSEKTGRPYEQYFGPGTRLTVT.

The chain couples TRBV27 to TRBJ2-1; 7 nucleotides match TRBD2. CDR1 is MNHEY and CDR2 is SMNVEV in the germline V gene (reference sequence). This CDR3 contains 15 residues. The V gene end was trimmed by 2 bases and the J gene end by 4 bases; junction bases not matched to a gene: 5. The chain's CDR3 is CASSLGPSGYNEQFF. The CDR3 DNA sequence: TGTGCCAGCAGTTTAGGGCCTAGCGGTTACAATGAGCAGTTCTTC.

The chain recombines TRBV7-2 with TRBJ2-2, with TRBD2 matching 8 bases. There are 14 residues in the CDR3. Germline V CDR1 and CDR2: SGHTA, FQGNSA. The junction had 1 base not matched to a gene; V was cut back by 3 bases and J by 4 bases. DNA of the CDR3: TGTGCCAGCAGCTTGGCGGGAGGCACCGGGGAGCTGTTTTTT. Translated, it gives CASSLAGGTGELFF.

J is TRBJ2-7 and V is TRBV20-1, with D perhaps assigned TRBD1 or TRBD2 (6 bases each). V was pared by 8 bases and J by 2 bases, with 13 bases between. The length of the CDR3 is 12 residues. Germline CDR1 DFQATT, CDR2 SNEGSKA (reference sequence). CDR3 protein: CSLRGEPYEQYF. CDR3 nucleotides: TGCAGTCTTAGGGGGGAACCCTACGAGCAGTACTTC.

In its sample, this clonotype was seen a few times. V is TRBV7-9 and J is TRBJ2-1, with D perhaps being TRBD1 or TRBD2 (6 bases each). V dropped 3 bases and J dropped 12 bases, with 18 bases sitting between them. Germline CDR1 is SEHNR and CDR2 is FQNEAQ (reference sequence). This CDR3 contains 14 residues. CDR3 region: CASSLEVGGDWQFF. The CDR3 nucleotides read TGTGCCAGCAGCTTGGAGGTCGGGGGCGATTGGCAGTTCTTC.

The chain combines TRBV4-2 with TRBJ1-4, with TRBD1 identical over 10 bases. There are 16 residues in the CDR3. CDR1 and CDR2 from the germline V gene are LGHNA and YNFKEQ. The V gene end was trimmed by 4 bases and the J gene end by 6 bases; junction bases not matched to a gene: 8. The CDR3 DNA is TGTGCCAGCAGCCCCCGGGACAGGGGAATTGATGAAAAACTGTTTTTT. Its translation is CASSPRDRGIDEKLFF.

A few counts support this clonotype. The chain links TRBV7-9 to TRBJ1-2; the D gene is possibly TRBD1 (6 bases). The V gene lost 4 bases and the J gene lost 4 bases, with 16 bases spanning the gap. Per germline, CDR1 SEHNR and CDR2 FQNEAQ (reference sequence). The CDR3 spans 15 residues. Written as DNA, the CDR3 is TGTGCCAGCAGCTCTCCCGGGACACAGATCTATGGCTACACCTTC. It yields the protein CASSSPGTQIYGYTF.

This clonotype showed up just a few times. The chain uses TRBV12-3 or TRBV12-4 and TRBJ2-3; D unclear. V lost 1 base to trimming and J lost 4 bases, with 9 bases between them. The CDR3 runs to 14 residues. The CDR3 DNA reads as TGTGCCAGCAGTTTAGGGGGAATTGCAGATACGCAGTATTTT. This sequence encodes CASSLGGIADTQYF.

This clonotype appeared a few times. The V and J genes are TRBV27 and TRBJ2-3; perhaps D is TRBD1 or TRBD2 (5 bases each). Per germline, CDR1 MNHEY and CDR2 SMNVEV (reference sequence). The CDR3 loop spans 16 amino acids. V dropped 5 bases and J dropped 2 bases, with 17 bases sitting between them. CDR3 sequence: CASSVLGAVSTDTQYF. DNA for the CDR3: TGTGCCAGCAGTGTCCTCGGGGCAGTTTCCACAGATACGCAGTATTTT.

V and J are TRBV7-6 and TRBJ2-2; D gene unclear. Germline CDR1 is SGHVS and CDR2 is FNYEAQ. V shed 2 bases and J shed 4 bases, with 2 bases lying between them. The CDR3 sequence is 12 residues long. CDR3 in DNA: TGTGCCAGCAGCTTAAGCACCGGGGAGCTGTTTTTT. It encodes CASSLSTGELFF.

This clonotype was counted many times. The V call is TRBV28, the J call TRBJ1-2, with D uncertain. The CDR3 consists of 12 residues. Looked up from germline, CDR1 is MDHEN and CDR2 is SYDVKM. The ends were cut back, 6 bases at V and 5 bases at J, with 10 bases in the middle. The CDR3 protein is CASRKLVYGYTF. The CDR3 DNA follows: TGTGCCAGCAGGAAACTTGTGTATGGCTACACCTTC.

This chain links TRBV6-1 with TRBJ1-1, with unresolved D. Germline lookup yields CDR1 MNHNS and CDR2 SASEGT. V was shortened by 0 bases and J by 7 bases, with 12 bases between the two germline ends. This CDR3 contains 14 residues. The CDR3 DNA is TGTGCCAGCAGTGAAGCTTACGGGTGGGGTGAAGCTTTCTTT. It specifies CASSEAYGWGEAFF.

The chain couples TRBV7-8 to TRBJ2-7; 8 nucleotides agree with TRBD2. CDR1 is SGHVS and CDR2 is FQNEAQ in the germline V gene. The ends lost 2 bases at V and 10 bases at J; junction bases unmatched: 4. The CDR3 is 12 residues long. The CDR3 DNA reads TGTGCCAGCAGCTTAAATCGGGAGGGCCAGTACTTC. This codes for CASSLNREGQYF.

The J gene is TRBJ1-2, the V gene TRBV5-6; possible D gene TRBD1, 6 bases. Looked up from germline, CDR1 is SGHDT and CDR2 is YYEEEE. This CDR3 contains 14 residues. Trimming pared 4 bases from V and 8 bases from J, leaving 18 bases between. For the CDR3, the DNA is TGTGCCAGCAGCCCGACGACAGGTTGGGACGGCTACACCTTC. This sequence encodes CASSPTTGWDGYTF.

V is TRBV6-2 or TRBV6-3 and J is TRBJ2-1, with 7 bases fitting TRBD2. V lost 7 bases and J lost 7; bases outside the gene matches: 13. Germline V lookup: CDR1 MNHEY, CDR2 SVGEGT. CDR3 length: 15 amino acids. CDR3 region: CASTQWSTGGNEQFF. As DNA, the CDR3 is TGTGCCAGCACCCAGTGGAGTACGGGGGGAAATGAGCAGTTCTTC.

The table lists this clonotype with a few counts. V usage is TRBV7-2 and J usage is TRBJ1-4; D uncertain. This CDR3 is built from 12 residues. Germline lookup yields CDR1 SGHTA and CDR2 FQGNSA. V gave up 3 bases and J gave up 7 bases, with 6 bases separating them. CDR3 protein: CASSFEREKLFF. In nucleotides, the CDR3 is TGTGCCAGCAGCTTCGAACGTGAAAAACTGTTTTTT.

This clonotype was seen more than once but under ten times. The rearrangement links TRBV11-2 to TRBJ2-5; D remains ambiguous. Germline assignment: CDR1 SGHAT and CDR2 FQNNGV. The ends were cut back, 5 bases at V and 5 bases at J, with 18 bases in the middle. This CDR3 spans 15 amino acids. In DNA, the CDR3 is TGTGCCAGCAGCCCATACCCCCAAGCGCAGGAGACCCAGTACTTC. It translates to CASSPYPQAQETQYF.

J is TRBJ2-3 and V is TRBV19; the match to TRBD2 covers 10 bases. This CDR3 has 18 residues. The germline CDR1 and CDR2 sequences are LNHDA and SQIVND (reference sequence). The V and J ends lost 4 bases and 2 bases, in that order; junction bases with no gene match: 12. CDR3 loop: CASSRRLAGPRDTDTQYF. The CDR3 DNA is TGTGCCAGTAGTAGACGACTAGCGGGCCCCCGGGACACAGATACGCAGTATTTT.

The chain uses TRBV27 and TRBJ2-7; 7 nucleotides line up with TRBD2. J gave up 7 bases and V 6 bases, and 15 bases lay outside the gene matches. The germline V gene has CDR1 MNHEY and CDR2 SMNVEV (reference sequence). The CDR3 is made up of 15 amino acids. CDR3 sequence: CASSYSGTNPGEQYF. The CDR3 region has the DNA TGTGCCAGCAGCTACTCCGGGACTAACCCTGGAGAGCAGTACTTC.

There are a few counts of this clonotype. The chain employs TRBV7-2 and TRBJ1-5; 7 nucleotides match TRBD1. This CDR3 spans 15 amino acids. Germline lookup yields CDR1 SGHTA and CDR2 FQGNSA. The V segment lost 1 base and the J segment 4 bases; nucleotides outside the gene matches: 4. The CDR3 coding sequence is TGTGCCAGCAGCTTAGTATGGGACAGAAATCAGCCCCAGCATTTT. This translates into CASSLVWDRNQPQHF.

This clonotype was detected only a few times. The V gene is TRBV20-1, the J gene TRBJ2-1; D gene ambiguous. The germline CDR1 and CDR2 sequences are DFQATT and SNEGSKA (reference sequence). The CDR3 contains 14 residues. The CDR3 region is CRLTPDQLNNEQFF. The CDR3 DNA is TGCAGACTAACCCCGGACCAACTAAACAATGAGCAGTTCTTC.

This rearrangement joins TRBV20-1 to TRBJ2-3, with 9 bases lining up with TRBD2. Germline V gene data show CDR1 as DFQATT and CDR2 as SNEGSKA (reference sequence). V was clipped by 6 bases and J by 3 bases; unmatched bases: 7. The CDR3 contains 14 residues. The CDR3 sequence: CSAKSGGRTDTQYF. The CDR3, as DNA: TGCAGTGCCAAAAGCGGGGGGAGAACAGATACGCAGTATTTT.

The rearrangement links TRBV6-2 or TRBV6-3 to TRBJ1-5, with D possibly being TRBD1 (5 bases). The CDR3 consists of 16 residues. V was shortened by 8 bases and J by 0 bases, with 17 bases between the two germline ends. Germline values: CDR1 MNHEY, CDR2 SVGEGT. This CDR3 is CASGSWGGYSNQPQHF. CDR3 nucleotide sequence: TGTGCCAGCGGTTCATGGGGCGGCTATAGCAATCAGCCCCAGCATTTT.

J is TRBJ2-1 and V is TRBV7-9; 9 bases match TRBD2. The V and J ends lost 1 base and 2 bases, in that order; junction bases with no gene match: 6. This CDR3 contains 17 residues. In germline, CDR1 is SEHNR, CDR2 FQNEAQ (reference sequence). DNA for the CDR3: TGTGCCAGCAGCTTAGGTGGAGCGGGAGGACCCTACAATGAGCAGTTCTTC. Translation: CASSLGGAGGPYNEQFF. Combining the CDR3 with reference TRBV7-9 and TRBJ2-1 gives the whole variable domain DTGVSQNPRHKITKRGQNVTFRCDPISEHNRLYWYRQTLGQGPEFLTYFQNEAQLEKSRLLSDRFSAERPKGSFSTLEIQRTEQGDSAMYLCASSLGGAGGPYNEQFFGPGTRLTVL.